The present T cell receptor (beta chain) was sequenced within a study of cytomegalovirus exposure and HLA in healthy donors. V was clipped by 5 bases and J by 3 bases, with 8 bases between them. The length of the CDR3 is 13 residues. Germline V gene sequence: CDR1 MNHNY, CDR2 SVGAGI (reference sequence). This clone was detected only a few times. Primers: 60 Vbeta forward and 13 Jbeta reverse. TCRdb's copy holds only in-frame clones and misses some; the assay was immunoSEQ multiplex PCR. The sample includes around 230,000 clones, around four fifths seen only once; the top ten take approximately 0.47%. The clonotype comes from a boy younger than 18 in good health and CMV-seronegative. The J gene is TRBJ1-3, the V gene TRBV6-6, with D tentatively TRBD1 (5 bases). The sample comprised PBMCs. CDR3 in amino acids: CASSIRVGNTIYF. The DNA of the CDR3 is TGTGCCAGCAGTATCAGGGTTGGAAACACCATATATTTT.